One and the same sample provided the 20 T cell receptor beta chains below, sequenced in a study of patients and donors after allogeneic stem cell transplantation. Via MiXCR, TCRdb re-called the RT-PCR reads, giving one row per CDR3 protein. Among some 200,000 distinct CDR3 sequences listed, 40% to 45% were seen once. The specimen was blood, either unsorted or a sorted T cell fraction (not recorded which). These receptors were taken from a human donor who was either an allogeneic HSCT recipient or a stem cell or donor lymphocyte infusion donor (not recorded which). It is not recorded whose cells these are; they may come from a transplant donor.

This clonotype came up a few times. The chain carries TRBV6-5 and TRBJ2-7; 11 bases line up with TRBD1. Unmatched junction bases numbered 7, after V lost 2 bases and J lost 4 bases. This CDR3 region has 16 residues. Germline V gives CDR1 MNHEY, CDR2 SVGAGI. CDR3 nucleotides: TGTGCCAGCAGTTACGGACAGGGGGCCTACCCGTACGAGCAGTACTTC. Amino acids: CASSYGQGAYPYEQYF.

As for this clonotype: Mismatch with germline at one junction end may stem from a read error. V and J are TRBV12-3 or TRBV12-4 and TRBJ1-2; 7 bases are shared with TRBD1. This CDR3 is built from 13 residues. CDR3 region: CASSLGTEYGYTF. The CDR3 DNA reads as TGTGCTAGCAGTTTAGGGACAGAGTATGGCTACACCTTC.

The chain uses TRBV6-2 or TRBV6-3 and TRBJ2-7; D perhaps matches TRBD2 (6 bases). V was clipped by 7 bases and J by 2 bases, with 15 bases between them. Germline-derived CDR1 and CDR2 are MNHEY and SVGEGT. The CDR3 extends over 14 amino acids. CDR3 DNA sequence: TGTGCCAGCACTTTGTCCGGGGGACCCTACGAGCAGTACTTC. Translated, it gives CASTLSGGPYEQYF.

This chain links TRBV11-1 with TRBJ2-1; possible D gene TRBD1, 6 bases. Germline loops: CDR1 SGHAT, CDR2 FQDESV (reference sequence). Trimming stripped 5 bases from V and 10 bases from J, with 12 bases between. The CDR3 consists of 12 residues. The CDR3 DNA reads TGTGCCAGCAGCGTGATCAGGGGAGAGCAGTTCTTC. Amino acid sequence: CASSVIRGEQFF.

The CDR3 sequence is CASSPPRDGAELFF. In nucleotides, the CDR3 is TGTGCCAGCAGTCCCCCCCGAGACGGCGCGGAGCTGTTTTTT. The V call is TRBV28, the J call TRBJ2-2; D not resolved. The ends were cut back, 5 bases at V and 10 bases at J, with 17 bases in the middle. Germline loops: CDR1 MDHEN, CDR2 SYDVKM. The CDR3 totals 14 residues.

The rearrangement joins TRBV27 to TRBJ2-2; 8 bases are shared with TRBD2. This CDR3 comprises 19 residues. The V and J ends lost 5 bases and 3 bases, in that order; junction bases with no gene match: 17. Germline CDR1 is MNHEY and CDR2 is SMNVEV (reference sequence). CDR3 sequence reads: CASSLTTLAGLSYTGELFF. CDR3 bases: TGTGCCAGCAGTCTGACTACCTTAGCGGGGCTCTCGTACACCGGGGAGCTGTTTTTT.

This clonotype was counted only a few times. V usage is TRBV6-5 and J usage is TRBJ1-3; unclear D gene. The CDR3 consists of 12 residues. V was cut by 6 bases and J by 4 bases, with 7 bases left in between. In germline, CDR1 is MNHEY, CDR2 SVGAGI. The chain's CDR3 is CASRDPGNTIYF. In DNA, the CDR3 is TGTGCCAGCAGGGACCCAGGAAACACCATATATTTT.

This clonotype was counted a few times. This chain uses TRBV9 with TRBJ1-3; D gene unclear. This CDR3 spans 16 amino acids. The V end was cut by 3 bases, the J end by 2 bases, with 15 bases between. Germline loops: CDR1 SGDLS, CDR2 YYNGEE. The CDR3 loop is CASSARGSRTGNTIYF. The CDR3 nucleotides are TGTGCCAGCAGCGCCCGTGGGAGTAGAACTGGAAACACCATATATTTT.

This CDR3 reads CASSLGDSKNYGYTF. The CDR3 DNA sequence: TGTGCCAGCAGCTTAGGCGACAGCAAAAACTATGGCTACACCTTC. The J gene is TRBJ1-2, the V gene TRBV13, with a possible D match to TRBD1 (5 bases). Trimming left V 0 bases short and J 2 bases short, with 10 bases between. The CDR3 has 15 amino acids. Germline values: CDR1 PRHDT, CDR2 FYEKMQ (reference sequence).

The V gene is TRBV20-1, the J gene TRBJ2-7; D is ambiguous. Per germline, CDR1 DFQATT and CDR2 SNEGSKA (reference sequence). The CDR3 consists of 14 residues. V was clipped by 6 bases and J by 2 bases, with 17 bases between them. CDR3 in DNA: TGCAGTGCACCCGCATCGAATCCCGCCTACGAGCAGTACTTC. Residues: CSAPASNPAYEQYF.

The chain joins TRBV20-1 to TRBJ1-2; tentatively, D is TRBD1 (6 bases). This CDR3 region has 13 residues. Germline V gene lookup returns CDR1 DFQATT and CDR2 SNEGSKA (reference sequence). Between the trimmed V and J ends, which lost 0 bases and 6 bases, there was a span of 11 bases. CDR3 amino acids: CSARERGANGYTF. CDR3 coding DNA: TGCAGTGCTAGAGAGAGGGGGGCGAATGGCTACACCTTC.

The chain combines TRBV2 with TRBJ2-5, with 10 positions matching TRBD1. Trimming at V came to 5 bases and at J to 5 bases, leaving 8 bases not matched to a gene. Germline CDR1 and CDR2: SNHLY and FYNNEI. This CDR3 has 15 amino acids. The CDR3 bases are TGTGCCAGCAGTTTCCGGACAGGGGGACCCGAGACCCAGTACTTC. Protein sequence: CASSFRTGGPETQYF.

The rearrangement links TRBV18 to TRBJ1-2; no clear D. Germline V gene data show CDR1 as KGHSH and CDR2 as LQKENI. Trimming took 2 bases from V and 0 from J, leaving 7 bases between them. This CDR3 contains 14 residues. The CDR3 bases are TGTGCCAGCTCACCATCTGGAGCTAACTATGGCTACACCTTC. Translating it yields CASSPSGANYGYTF.

This clonotype was seen only a few times. The chain is built from TRBV2 and TRBJ2-5; 10 nucleotides match TRBD1. Germline values: CDR1 SNHLY, CDR2 FYNNEI. The CDR3 covers 18 residues. J lost 0 bases, V lost 7 bases, and 14 bases had no gene match. CDR3 DNA: TGTGCCAGCACGCCCGGGACAGGGGTCTTGCTTTACCAAGAGACCCAGTACTTC. Its translation: CASTPGTGVLLYQETQYF.

This clonotype was counted only a few times. The chain has TRBV7-9 and TRBJ1-5; 8 nucleotides match TRBD1. The junction had 6 bases not matched to a gene; V was cut back by 4 bases and J by 7 bases. Germline loops: CDR1 SEHNR, CDR2 FQNEAQ (reference sequence). This CDR3 is built from 14 residues. CDR3 in DNA: TGTGCCAGCAGCTCGACAGGGGCGTACCAGCCCCAGCATTTT. This translates into CASSSTGAYQPQHF.

The chain couples TRBV5-1 to TRBJ1-1, with 7 bases lining up with TRBD1. V trimming: 5 bases; J trimming: 1 base; junction bases outside the gene matches: 2. In germline, CDR1 is SGHRS, CDR2 YFSETQ. This CDR3 has 13 amino acids. CDR3 region: CASRGQWNTEAFF. CDR3 coding DNA: TGCGCCAGCAGGGGACAGTGGAACACTGAAGCTTTCTTT.

V is TRBV28 and J is TRBJ2-1; possible D gene TRBD1, 6 bases. The CDR3 is 13 amino acids. The V end was cut by 0 bases, the J end by 7 bases, with 7 bases between. The germline gives CDR1 MDHEN, CDR2 SYDVKM. Here the CDR3 DNA reads TGTGCCAGCAGTTTATGGAGGGGGAATGAGCAGTTCTTC. Translating gives CASSLWRGNEQFF.

The chain couples TRBV28 to TRBJ2-3; D remains ambiguous. Germline CDR1 MDHEN, CDR2 SYDVKM. The CDR3 length is 15 residues. The V end was cut by 1 base, the J end by 6 bases, with 14 bases between. As DNA, the CDR3 is TGTGCCAGCAGTTTATACGGCAGGCGCAGGGATACGCAGTATTTT. This gives the protein CASSLYGRRRDTQYF. Together with reference TRBV28 and TRBJ2-3, the CDR3 gives the full variable domain: DVKVTQSSRYLVKRTGEKVFLECVQDMDHENMFWYRQDPGLGLRLIYFSYDVKMKEKGDIPEGYSVSREKKERFSLILESASTNQTSMYLCASSLYGRRRDTQYFGPGTRLTVL.

The chain carries TRBV12-3 or TRBV12-4 and TRBJ1-1, with D uncertain. Trimming cost V 7 bases and J 4 bases, with 7 bases left between them. This CDR3 comprises 11 residues. CDR3 residues: CASTPGTEAFF. CDR3 sequence (DNA): TGTGCCAGCACCCCAGGCACTGAAGCTTTCTTT.

J is TRBJ1-3 and V is TRBV5-1; D is uncertain. The CDR3 length is 14 residues. V lost 1 base to trimming and J lost 2 bases, with 7 bases between them. The germline gives CDR1 SGHRS, CDR2 YFSETQ. CDR3 loop: CASSLTVAGNTIYF. The CDR3, as DNA: TGCGCCAGCAGCTTGACGGTAGCTGGAAACACCATATATTTT.